This is a list of T cell receptor beta chains from one sample in a study of cytomegalovirus exposure and HLA in healthy donors. Clones were read by immunoSEQ multiplex PCR, and TCRdb kept only the in-frame ones, dropping some. The table lists 200,000 or so clones, approximately 80% of them singletons. The sequenced sample consisted of PBMCs. The receptor source for this set is a woman under 30 in good health and CMV-seropositive. Both conserved end residues are part of each CDR3. The D gene is left open where the match is weak. Size is stated for part of the rows, as once, few or many counts, or as a class when the clone is expanded.

d_call,clone_size,v_call,j_call,cdr3_aa,cdr3_nt
TRBD1,once,TRBV29-1,TRBJ1-6,CSVAQTGINSPLHF,TGCAGCGTTGCTCAGACAGGGATAAATTCACCCCTCCACTTT
TRBD2,NA,TRBV5-5,TRBJ2-5,CASSLAGGAETQYF,TGTGCCAGCAGCTTGGCCGGGGGGGCGGAGACCCAGTACTTC
NA,NA,TRBV5-1,TRBJ1-1,CASSPTARDTEAFF,TGCGCCAGCAGCCCCACGGCCAGGGATACTGAAGCTTTCTTT
NA,once,TRBV30,TRBJ2-5,CAWSRETQYF,TGTGCCTGGAGCCGGGAGACCCAGTACTTC
NA,NA,TRBV7-2,TRBJ1-2,CASSFRHGHIYGYTF,TGTGCCAGCAGCTTTAGGCACGGACATATCTATGGCTACACCTTC
NA,NA,TRBV5-1,TRBJ1-1,CASSLIPPGTMNTEAFF,TGCGCCAGCAGCTTAATACCCCCCGGGACAATGAACACTGAAGCTTTCTTT
TRBD2,NA,TRBV19,TRBJ2-4,CASSILSGGLKNIQYF,TGTGCCAGTAGTATCCTTAGCGGGGGACTAAAAAACATTCAGTACTTC
TRBD1,NA,TRBV11-2,TRBJ1-4,CASSFNPRGEKLFF,TGTGCCAGCAGCTTTAACCCCAGGGGGGAAAAACTGTTTTTT
NA,NA,TRBV6-1,TRBJ1-6,CASRGPVSGLQLHF,TGTGCCAGCAGGGGCCCGGTTTCGGGACTTCAACTCCACTTT
NA,NA,TRBV18,TRBJ2-5,CASSPPNQETQYF,TGTGCCAGCTCACCACCCAACCAAGAGACCCAGTACTTC
TRBD1,NA,TRBV28,TRBJ1-3,CASSPRQGRNTIYF,TGTGCCAGCAGTCCCCGACAGGGGAGAAACACCATATATTTT
TRBD1,once,TRBV6-1,TRBJ1-5,CASSEIGTGQPQHF,TGTGCCAGCAGTGAGATCGGGACAGGCCAGCCCCAGCATTTT
NA,NA,TRBV7-3,TRBJ2-1,CASSSSRLTEQFF,TGTGCCAGCAGCTCCTCGAGGCTAACTGAGCAGTTCTTC
NA,NA,TRBV30,TRBJ1-2,CAWSFGGVNYGYTF,TGTGCCTGGAGTTTTGGGGGGGTAAACTATGGCTACACCTTC
TRBD1,once,TRBV6-5,TRBJ2-7,CASSSPRTGVYEQYF,TGTGCCAGCAGTTCCCCCCGGACAGGCGTTTACGAGCAGTACTTC
NA,once,TRBV25-1,TRBJ1-2,CASSDAGGAGYTF,TGTGCCAGCAGTGACGCAGGAGGGGCTGGCTACACCTTC
TRBD2,NA,TRBV5-6,TRBJ2-5,CASSLLSGNQETQYF,TGTGCCAGCAGCTTGCTTAGCGGGAATCAAGAGACCCAGTACTTC
TRBD1,NA,TRBV5-4,TRBJ1-1,CASSSGQGAITEAFF,TGTGCCAGCAGCAGCGGACAGGGGGCGATCACTGAAGCTTTCTTT
TRBD1,once,TRBV4-1,TRBJ1-5,CASSQDFGTGFQPQHF,TGCGCCAGCAGCCAAGATTTTGGGACAGGATTTCAGCCCCAGCATTTT
NA,once,TRBV7-2,TRBJ1-5,CASNQYRGQPQHF,TGTGCCAGCAACCAGTATAGGGGTCAGCCCCAGCATTTT
NA,NA,TRBV10-3,TRBJ1-5,CAISGNGDQPQHF,TGTGCCATCAGTGGAAACGGAGATCAGCCCCAGCATTTT
NA,few,TRBV12-2,TRBJ2-3,CASRLARTSGATDTQYF,TGTGCAAGTCGCTTAGCAAGGACTAGCGGGGCCACAGATACGCAGTATTTT
TRBD1,NA,TRBV25-1,TRBJ2-3,CASSAIAGGPTDTQYF,TGTGCCAGCAGTGCCATAGCAGGGGGCCCCACAGATACGCAGTATTTT
NA,NA,TRBV27,TRBJ2-1,CASSFGGRYNEQFF,TGTGCCAGCAGTTTCGGAGGGAGATACAATGAGCAGTTCTTC
TRBD1,few,TRBV10-3,TRBJ1-4,CAISDSNPGAGGGEKLFF,TGTGCCATCAGTGATTCTAACCCTGGGGCAGGGGGCGGAGAAAAACTGTTTTTT
TRBD1,NA,TRBV5-1,TRBJ2-1,CASSSSGGSYNEQFF,TGCGCCAGCAGTTCTTCAGGGGGCTCCTACAATGAGCAGTTCTTC
NA,NA,TRBV6-5,TRBJ1-2,CASSESPEGTGYTF,TGTGCCAGCAGTGAATCCCCAGAGGGTACTGGCTACACCTTC
TRBD1,NA,TRBV19,TRBJ1-5,CASSETGGGQPQHF,TGTGCCAGTAGTGAAACAGGGGGCGGTCAGCCCCAGCATTTT
NA,NA,TRBV6-5,TRBJ1-6,CASSYSGKSPLHF,TGTGCCAGCAGTTACTCGGGCAAATCACCCCTCCACTTT
TRBD2,NA,TRBV13,TRBJ2-3,CASSSGVSGGQADTQYF,TGTGCCAGCAGCTCAGGGGTCAGCGGGGGGCAGGCAGATACGCAGTATTTT
NA,NA,TRBV29-1,TRBJ2-7,CSGRGGQNSYEQYF,TGCAGCGGACGAGGCGGACAGAACTCCTACGAGCAGTACTTC
TRBD1,NA,TRBV9,TRBJ2-1,CASSVEDRVYNEQFF,TGTGCCAGCTCGGTCGAGGACAGGGTCTACAATGAGCAGTTCTTC
NA,NA,TRBV6-1,TRBJ1-6,CASSEAAGHNSPLHF,TGTGCCAGCAGTGAAGCGGCAGGACACAATTCACCCCTCCACTTT
NA,NA,TRBV2,TRBJ1-1,CASSEGGPTYYEAFF,TGTGCCAGCAGTGAGGGGGGACCAACGTATTATGAAGCTTTCTTT
TRBD1,NA,TRBV6-4,TRBJ2-2,CASSDGTGGTEELFF,TGTGCCAGCAGTGACGGGACAGGGGGGACGGAGGAGCTGTTTTTT
TRBD1,NA,TRBV7-9,TRBJ1-4,CASSSDRGGGEKLFF,TGTGCCAGCAGCTCCGACAGGGGCGGCGGTGAAAAACTGTTTTTT
TRBD2,NA,TRBV2,TRBJ2-7,CASRELAVEQYF,TGTGCCAGCAGGGAACTAGCGGTTGAGCAGTACTTC
TRBD1,NA,TRBV7-3,TRBJ2-1,CASSFDRGPSREQFF,TGTGCCAGCAGCTTCGACAGGGGGCCCTCGAGGGAGCAGTTCTTC
TRBD1,NA,TRBV5-1,TRBJ1-1,CASSLHYGTGVSEAFF,TGCGCCAGCAGCTTGCACTACGGGACAGGGGTGTCTGAAGCTTTCTTT